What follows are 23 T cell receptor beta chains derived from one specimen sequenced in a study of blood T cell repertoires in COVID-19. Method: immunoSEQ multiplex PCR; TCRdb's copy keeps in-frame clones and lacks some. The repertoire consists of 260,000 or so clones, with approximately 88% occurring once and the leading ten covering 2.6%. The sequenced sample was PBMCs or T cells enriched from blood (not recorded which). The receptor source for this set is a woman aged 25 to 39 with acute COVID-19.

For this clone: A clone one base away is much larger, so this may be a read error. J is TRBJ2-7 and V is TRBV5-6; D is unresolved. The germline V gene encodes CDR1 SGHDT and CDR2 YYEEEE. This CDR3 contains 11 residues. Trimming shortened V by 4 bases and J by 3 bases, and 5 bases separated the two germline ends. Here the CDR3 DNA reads TGTGCCAGCAGCCTCTACTACGAGCAGTACTTC. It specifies CASSLYYEQYF.

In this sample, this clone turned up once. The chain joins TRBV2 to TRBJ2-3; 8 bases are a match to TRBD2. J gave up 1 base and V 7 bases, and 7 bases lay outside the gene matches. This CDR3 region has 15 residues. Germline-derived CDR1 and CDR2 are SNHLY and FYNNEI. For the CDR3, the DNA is TGTGCCAGCACCTTACTAGCGGTCGGCACAGATACGCAGTATTTT. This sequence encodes CASTLLAVGTDTQYF.

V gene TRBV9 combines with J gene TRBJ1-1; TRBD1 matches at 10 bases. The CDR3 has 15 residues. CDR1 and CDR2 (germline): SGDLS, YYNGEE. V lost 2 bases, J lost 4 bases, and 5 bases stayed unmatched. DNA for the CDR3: TGTGCCAGCAGCGTTTCCGGGACAGGGGCCACTGAAGCTTTCTTT. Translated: CASSVSGTGATEAFF.

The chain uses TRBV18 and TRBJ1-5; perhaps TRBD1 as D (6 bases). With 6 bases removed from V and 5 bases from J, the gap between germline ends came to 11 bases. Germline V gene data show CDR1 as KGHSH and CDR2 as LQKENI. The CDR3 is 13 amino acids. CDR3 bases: TGTGCCAGCTCTCTGGACAGATATCAGCCCCAGCATTTT. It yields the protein CASSLDRYQPQHF.

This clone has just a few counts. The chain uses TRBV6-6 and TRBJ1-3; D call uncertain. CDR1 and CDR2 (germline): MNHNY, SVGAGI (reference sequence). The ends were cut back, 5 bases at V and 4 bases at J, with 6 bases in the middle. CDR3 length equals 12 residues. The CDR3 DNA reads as TGTGCCAGCAGTCCCGGGGGAAACACCATATATTTT. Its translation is CASSPGGNTIYF.

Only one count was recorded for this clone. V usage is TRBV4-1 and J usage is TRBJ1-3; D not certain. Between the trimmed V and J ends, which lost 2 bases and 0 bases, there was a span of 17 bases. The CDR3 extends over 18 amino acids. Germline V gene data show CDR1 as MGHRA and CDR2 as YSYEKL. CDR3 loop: CASSQNYHRVRSGNTIYF. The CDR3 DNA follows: TGCGCCAGCAGCCAAAATTACCACCGGGTCCGCTCTGGAAACACCATATATTTT.

The CDR3, as DNA: TGCGCCAGCAGCTACGCCCGGCGATGGAGCTCCTATAATTCACCCCTCCACTTT. Translation: CASSYARRWSSYNSPLHF. The chain carries TRBV5-1 and TRBJ1-6; D gene uncertain. V was trimmed by 3 bases and J by 0 bases, leaving 16 bases between them. The length of the CDR3 is 18 residues. The V gene's germline CDR1 is SGHRS and CDR2 YFSETQ.

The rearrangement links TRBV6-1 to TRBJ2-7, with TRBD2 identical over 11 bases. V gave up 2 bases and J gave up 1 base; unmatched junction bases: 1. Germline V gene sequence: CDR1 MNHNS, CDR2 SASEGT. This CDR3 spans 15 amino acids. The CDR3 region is CASSETSGGSYEQYF. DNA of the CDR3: TGTGCCAGCAGTGAAACTAGCGGGGGTTCCTACGAGCAGTACTTC.

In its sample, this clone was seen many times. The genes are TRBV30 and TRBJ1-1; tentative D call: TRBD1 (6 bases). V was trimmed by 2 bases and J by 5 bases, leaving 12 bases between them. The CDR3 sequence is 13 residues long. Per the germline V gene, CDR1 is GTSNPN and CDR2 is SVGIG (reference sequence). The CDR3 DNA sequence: TGTGCCTGGAGTCAACAGGGTCGGACTGAAGCTTTCTTT. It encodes CAWSQQGRTEAFF.

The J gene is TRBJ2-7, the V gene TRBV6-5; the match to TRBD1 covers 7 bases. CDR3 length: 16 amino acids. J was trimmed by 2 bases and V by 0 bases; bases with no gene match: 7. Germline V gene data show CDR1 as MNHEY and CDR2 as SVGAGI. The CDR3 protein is CASSYSFRDRTYEQYF. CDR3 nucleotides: TGTGCCAGCAGTTACTCGTTCCGGGACAGAACCTACGAGCAGTACTTC.

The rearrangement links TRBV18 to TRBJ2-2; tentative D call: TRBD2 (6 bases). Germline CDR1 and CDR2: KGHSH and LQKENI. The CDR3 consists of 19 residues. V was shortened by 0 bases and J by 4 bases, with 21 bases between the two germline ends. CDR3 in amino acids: CASSPPKLAGGTLTGELFF. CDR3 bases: TGTGCCAGCTCACCACCTAAACTCGCCGGGGGAACCCTCACCGGGGAGCTGTTTTTT.

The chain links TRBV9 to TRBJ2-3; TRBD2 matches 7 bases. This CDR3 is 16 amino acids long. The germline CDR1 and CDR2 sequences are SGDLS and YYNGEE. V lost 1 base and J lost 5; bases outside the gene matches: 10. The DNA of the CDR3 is TGTGCCAGCAGCGTAAGGGGCGGGGGTCGAGGAGATACGCAGTATTTT. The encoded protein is CASSVRGGGRGDTQYF. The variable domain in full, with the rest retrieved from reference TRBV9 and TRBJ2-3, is DSGVTQTPKHLITATGQRVTLRCSPRSGDLSVYWYQQSLDQGLQFLIQYYNGEERAKGNILERFSAQQFPDLHSELNLSSLELGDSALYFCASSVRGGGRGDTQYFGPGTRLTVL.

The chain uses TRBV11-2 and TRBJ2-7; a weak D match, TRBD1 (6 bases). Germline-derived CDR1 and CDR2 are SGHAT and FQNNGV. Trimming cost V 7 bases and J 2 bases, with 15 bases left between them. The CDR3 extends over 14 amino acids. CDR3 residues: CASTSLKGAYEQYF. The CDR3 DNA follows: TGTGCCAGCACCTCCCTCAAGGGGGCCTACGAGCAGTACTTC.

The CDR3 sequence: CASSLANPIARGAQFF. CDR3 in DNA: TGTGCCAGCAGCTTAGCGAACCCCATTGCTCGCGGGGCGCAGTTCTTC. The V call is TRBV7-2, the J call TRBJ2-1; D is perhaps TRBD2 (6 bases). V gave up 0 bases and J gave up 12 bases, with 21 bases separating them. The CDR3 has 16 residues. The germline V gene has CDR1 SGHTA and CDR2 FQGNSA.

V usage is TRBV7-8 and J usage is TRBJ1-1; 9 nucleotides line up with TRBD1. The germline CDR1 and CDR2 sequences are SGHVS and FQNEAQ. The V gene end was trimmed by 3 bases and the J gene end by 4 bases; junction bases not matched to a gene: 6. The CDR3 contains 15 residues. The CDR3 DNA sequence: TGTGCCAGCAGCTTGCTACAGGGGGCGAGCACTGAAGCTTTCTTT. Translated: CASSLLQGASTEAFF.

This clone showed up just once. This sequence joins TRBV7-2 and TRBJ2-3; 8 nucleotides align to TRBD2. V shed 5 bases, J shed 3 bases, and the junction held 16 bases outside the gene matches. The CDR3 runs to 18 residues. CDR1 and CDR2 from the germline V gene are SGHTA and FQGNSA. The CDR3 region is CASSLTQWRLAGTDTQYF. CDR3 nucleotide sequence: TGTGCCAGCAGCCTAACCCAATGGCGTCTAGCGGGTACAGATACGCAGTATTTT.

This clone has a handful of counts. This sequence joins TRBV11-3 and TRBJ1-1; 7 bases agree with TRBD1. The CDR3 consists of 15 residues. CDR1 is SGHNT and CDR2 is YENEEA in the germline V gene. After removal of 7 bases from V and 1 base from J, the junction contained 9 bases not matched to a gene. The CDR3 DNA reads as TGTGCCAGCACCTCCGGACAGGAGGAGAACACTGAAGCTTTCTTT. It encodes CASTSGQEENTEAFF.

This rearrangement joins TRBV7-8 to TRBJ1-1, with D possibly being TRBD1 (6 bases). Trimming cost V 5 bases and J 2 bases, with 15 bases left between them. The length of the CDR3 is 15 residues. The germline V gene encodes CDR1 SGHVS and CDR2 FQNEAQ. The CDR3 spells CASSVYRVRNTEAFF. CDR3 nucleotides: TGTGCCAGCAGCGTCTACAGGGTAAGAAACACTGAAGCTTTCTTT. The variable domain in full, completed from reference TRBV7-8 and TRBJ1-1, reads GAGVSQSPRYKVAKRGQDVALRCDPISGHVSLFWYQQALGQGPEFLTYFQNEAQLDKSGLPSDRFFAERPEGSVSTLKIQRTQQEDSAVYLCASSVYRVRNTEAFFGQGTRLTVV.

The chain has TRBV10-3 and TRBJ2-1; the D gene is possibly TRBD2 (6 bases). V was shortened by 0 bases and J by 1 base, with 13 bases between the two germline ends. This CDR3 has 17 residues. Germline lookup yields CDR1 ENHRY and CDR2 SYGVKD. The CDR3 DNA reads TGTGCCATCAGTGAGTCGGGGGTCGGGGGTTCCTACAATGAGCAGTTCTTC. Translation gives CAISESGVGGSYNEQFF.

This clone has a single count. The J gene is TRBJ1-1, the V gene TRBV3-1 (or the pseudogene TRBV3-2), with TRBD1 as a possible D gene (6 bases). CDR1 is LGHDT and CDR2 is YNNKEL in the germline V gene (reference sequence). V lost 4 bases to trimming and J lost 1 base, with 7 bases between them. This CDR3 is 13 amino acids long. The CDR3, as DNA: TGTGCCAGCAGCCCGGGACAGAACACTGAAGCTTTCTTT. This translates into CASSPGQNTEAFF.

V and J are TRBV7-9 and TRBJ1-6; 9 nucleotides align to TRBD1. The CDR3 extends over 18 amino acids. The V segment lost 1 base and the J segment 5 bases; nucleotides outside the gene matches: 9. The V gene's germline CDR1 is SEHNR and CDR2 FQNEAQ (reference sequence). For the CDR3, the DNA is TGTGCCAGCAGCTTAGAAGCCACAGGGGGCATAGATAATTCACCCCTCCACTTT. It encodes CASSLEATGGIDNSPLHF.

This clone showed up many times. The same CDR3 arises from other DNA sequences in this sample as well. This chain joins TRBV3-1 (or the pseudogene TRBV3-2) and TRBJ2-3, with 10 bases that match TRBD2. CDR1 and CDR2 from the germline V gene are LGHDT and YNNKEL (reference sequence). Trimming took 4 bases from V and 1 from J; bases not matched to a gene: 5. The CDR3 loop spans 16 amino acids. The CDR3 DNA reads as TGTGCCAGCAGCCCACCCACTAGCGGGGGCACAGATACGCAGTATTTT. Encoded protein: CASSPPTSGGTDTQYF.

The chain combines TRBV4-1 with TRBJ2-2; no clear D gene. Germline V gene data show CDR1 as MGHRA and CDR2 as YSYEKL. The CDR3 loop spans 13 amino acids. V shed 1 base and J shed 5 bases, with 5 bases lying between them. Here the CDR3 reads CASSQVRTGELFF. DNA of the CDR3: TGCGCCAGCAGCCAAGTCCGTACCGGGGAGCTGTTTTTT.